A selection of T cell receptor beta chains follows, all from one sample in a study of cytomegalovirus exposure and HLA in healthy donors. Produced via immunoSEQ multiplex PCR; TCRdb's table is partial and in-frame only. The data show about 190,000 clones, roughly 83% seen once. Sequenced sample: PBMCs. The receptors originated from a young woman in good health and CMV-seronegative. The CDR3 runs from the conserved cysteine through the conserved F or W. D genes are given only for firm matches. Only some rows state a clone size, as once, few, many or a class for expanded clones.

D gene: NA
clone size: NA
CDR3 length: 13
J gene: TRBJ1-1
V gene: TRBV5-1
CDR3 DNA: TGCGCCAGCAGTTCAGGGCCAAACACTGAAGCTTTCTTT
CDR3 protein: CASSSGPNTEAFF

D gene: TRBD1
clone size: once
CDR3 length: 14
J gene: TRBJ1-2
V gene: TRBV5-4
CDR3 DNA: TGTGCCAGCAGCCCGAGGGGGACAGGGAGCTCTGCTGCCTTC
CDR3 protein: CASSPRGTGSSAAF

D gene: NA
clone size: NA
CDR3 length: 15
J gene: TRBJ1-1
V gene: TRBV6-1
CDR3 DNA: TGTGCCAGCAAACAGGCTGACGCCATGAACACTGAAGCTTTCTTT
CDR3 protein: CASKQADAMNTEAFF

D gene: TRBD1
clone size: NA
CDR3 length: 12
J gene: TRBJ1-1
V gene: TRBV7-9
CDR3 DNA: TGTGCCAGCGGGGACAGTTACACTGAAGCTTTCTTT
CDR3 protein: CASGDSYTEAFF

D gene: TRBD2
clone size: NA
CDR3 length: 14
J gene: TRBJ2-1
V gene: TRBV6-5
CDR3 DNA: TGTGCCAGCAGTCGCGGGGGCTCCTACAATGAGCAGTTCTTC
CDR3 protein: CASSRGGSYNEQFF

D gene: NA
clone size: few
CDR3 length: 14
J gene: TRBJ1-4
V gene: TRBV5-1
CDR3 DNA: TGCGCCAGCAGCCGGACAGAAGGACAGAAAAAACTGTTTTTT
CDR3 protein: CASSRTEGQKKLFF

D gene: TRBD2
clone size: once
CDR3 length: 16
J gene: TRBJ2-5
V gene: TRBV9
CDR3 DNA: TGTGCCAGCAGCGTACGTGGAGCGGGGGTCCAAGAGACCCAGTACTTC
CDR3 protein: CASSVRGAGVQETQYF

D gene: TRBD1
clone size: NA
CDR3 length: 18
J gene: TRBJ2-1
V gene: TRBV7-2
CDR3 DNA: TGTGCCAGCAGCTTAGGGTCCCGGGGGACAGGGGGTCTAGGTGAGCAGTTCTTC
CDR3 protein: CASSLGSRGTGGLGEQFF

D gene: NA
clone size: NA
CDR3 length: 15
J gene: TRBJ2-1
V gene: TRBV7-9
CDR3 DNA: TGTGCCAGCAGCTTGAGGGAAAACTCCTACAATGAGCAGTTCTTC
CDR3 protein: CASSLRENSYNEQFF

D gene: TRBD2
clone size: NA
CDR3 length: 18
J gene: TRBJ2-3
V gene: TRBV7-2
CDR3 DNA: TGTGCCAGCAGCCATCAGAGCGGGGGGGCGACTAGCACAGATACGCAGTATTTT
CDR3 protein: CASSHQSGGATSTDTQYF

D gene: TRBD1
clone size: once
CDR3 length: 18
J gene: TRBJ1-5
V gene: TRBV2
CDR3 DNA: TGTGCCAGCAGTGAAAGGGACAGGGGGCTTTATAGCAATCAGCCCCAGCATTTT
CDR3 protein: CASSERDRGLYSNQPQHF

D gene: TRBD2
clone size: NA
CDR3 length: 17
J gene: TRBJ2-7
V gene: TRBV18
CDR3 DNA: TGTGCCAGCTCACCACCGCTAGCGGAGGGTGGGCGCTACGAGCAGTACTTC
CDR3 protein: CASSPPLAEGGRYEQYF

D gene: NA
clone size: NA
CDR3 length: 19
J gene: TRBJ2-7
V gene: TRBV19
CDR3 DNA: TGTGCCAGTAGTAATGGGGAGGGGACCAACAGGGATAGCGCCTACGAGCAGTACTTC
CDR3 protein: CASSNGEGTNRDSAYEQYF

D gene: NA
clone size: NA
CDR3 length: 13
J gene: TRBJ1-5
V gene: TRBV25-1
CDR3 DNA: TGTGCCAGCTCCAATAGAGAGAATCAGCCCCAGCATTTT
CDR3 protein: CASSNRENQPQHF

D gene: NA
clone size: once
CDR3 length: 14
J gene: TRBJ2-1
V gene: TRBV10-3
CDR3 DNA: TGTGCCATCACAACTCCCAACTCCTACAATGAGCAGTTCTTC
CDR3 protein: CAITTPNSYNEQFF

D gene: NA
clone size: NA
CDR3 length: 17
J gene: TRBJ2-4
V gene: TRBV7-3
CDR3 DNA: TGTGCCAGCAGCCCACAGCCGGACAGTAAAAGTGGGAACATTCAGTACTTC
CDR3 protein: CASSPQPDSKSGNIQYF

D gene: TRBD1
clone size: NA
CDR3 length: 15
J gene: TRBJ1-2
V gene: TRBV6-1
CDR3 DNA: TGTGCCAGCATTCCCTCGGGACAGGGGGCCTATGGCTACACCTTC
CDR3 protein: CASIPSGQGAYGYTF

D gene: NA
clone size: NA
CDR3 length: 13
J gene: TRBJ1-2
V gene: TRBV30
CDR3 DNA: TGTGCCTGGAGTGTACTAACGTCCCATGGCTACACCTTC
CDR3 protein: CAWSVLTSHGYTF

D gene: TRBD1
clone size: once
CDR3 length: 15
J gene: TRBJ1-1
V gene: TRBV7-2
CDR3 DNA: TGTGCCAGCAGCTTATGGACAGGACCTAACACTGAAGCTTTCTTT
CDR3 protein: CASSLWTGPNTEAFF

D gene: TRBD1
clone size: NA
CDR3 length: 12
J gene: TRBJ1-2
V gene: TRBV27
CDR3 DNA: TGTGCCAGCGGACAGGGGGTTTATGGCTACACCTTC
CDR3 protein: CASGQGVYGYTF

D gene: TRBD2
clone size: NA
CDR3 length: 17
J gene: TRBJ2-7
V gene: TRBV5-1
CDR3 DNA: TGCGCCAGCAGCTTGAGCCCCGCGGGAGCGGGGGGGAACGAGCAGTACTTC
CDR3 protein: CASSLSPAGAGGNEQYF

D gene: TRBD1
clone size: NA
CDR3 length: 13
J gene: TRBJ1-1
V gene: TRBV27
CDR3 DNA: TGTGCCACCGGACTGACAGGGACGACTGAAGCTTTCTTT
CDR3 protein: CATGLTGTTEAFF

D gene: NA
clone size: NA
CDR3 length: 13
J gene: TRBJ2-3
V gene: TRBV9
CDR3 DNA: TGTGCCAGCAGCACCTTCCTTGGCAGAACGCAGTATTTT
CDR3 protein: CASSTFLGRTQYF

D gene: TRBD1
clone size: NA
CDR3 length: 13
J gene: TRBJ1-1
V gene: TRBV7-2
CDR3 DNA: TGTGCCAGCAGCCCCCAGGGGGACACTGAAGCTTTCTTT
CDR3 protein: CASSPQGDTEAFF

D gene: NA
clone size: few
CDR3 length: 13
J gene: TRBJ1-1
V gene: TRBV18
CDR3 DNA: TGTGCCAGCTCCGTCACACGAAACACTGAAGCTTTCTTT
CDR3 protein: CASSVTRNTEAFF

D gene: TRBD2
clone size: once
CDR3 length: 16
J gene: TRBJ2-6
V gene: TRBV10-2
CDR3 DNA: TGCGCCAGCTCCCTAGCGGCGCTCTCTGGGGCCAACGTCCTGACTTTC
CDR3 protein: CASSLAALSGANVLTF

D gene: TRBD2
clone size: NA
CDR3 length: 14
J gene: TRBJ2-7
V gene: TRBV27
CDR3 DNA: TGTGCCAGCAGGACAGGACTAGCGTCCTACGAGCAGTACTTC
CDR3 protein: CASRTGLASYEQYF

D gene: TRBD1
clone size: NA
CDR3 length: 15
J gene: TRBJ2-4
V gene: TRBV2
CDR3 DNA: TGTGCCAGCAGCGGGGACAGTGGAGCCAAAAACATTCAGTACTTC
CDR3 protein: CASSGDSGAKNIQYF

D gene: NA
clone size: NA
CDR3 length: 13
J gene: TRBJ1-1
V gene: TRBV2
CDR3 DNA: TGTGCCAGCACCGACCTGGGGGGGACAACGGCTTTCTTT
CDR3 protein: CASTDLGGTTAFF

D gene: NA
clone size: NA
CDR3 length: 14
J gene: TRBJ1-1
V gene: TRBV18
CDR3 DNA: TGTGCCAGCTCACCAAAGCAGGGTTGGGCTGAAGCTTTCTTT
CDR3 protein: CASSPKQGWAEAFF

D gene: NA
clone size: NA
CDR3 length: 16
J gene: TRBJ1-5
V gene: TRBV5-5
CDR3 DNA: TGTGCCAGCAGCTTGGAGGACAGATATAGCAATCAGCCCCAGCATTTT
CDR3 protein: CASSLEDRYSNQPQHF

D gene: TRBD2
clone size: NA
CDR3 length: 16
J gene: TRBJ2-7
V gene: TRBV18
CDR3 DNA: TGTGCCAGCTCACCATCTAGCGGGAAGTACCACTACGAGCAGTACTTC
CDR3 protein: CASSPSSGKYHYEQYF

D gene: TRBD1
clone size: few
CDR3 length: 16
J gene: TRBJ1-5
V gene: TRBV4-1
CDR3 DNA: TGCGCCAGCAGCCAAGTGAGGGGGCGAAGCAATCAGCCCCAGCATTTT
CDR3 protein: CASSQVRGRSNQPQHF

D gene: TRBD2
clone size: NA
CDR3 length: 16
J gene: TRBJ2-1
V gene: TRBV7-6
CDR3 DNA: TGTGCCAGCAGCACGACTAGCGGGGGGGCCTACAATGAGCAGTTCTTC
CDR3 protein: CASSTTSGGAYNEQFF

D gene: TRBD2
clone size: NA
CDR3 length: 13
J gene: TRBJ2-3
V gene: TRBV5-4
CDR3 DNA: TGTGCCAGCAGCCCCGGGGGGGCAGATACGCAGTATTTT
CDR3 protein: CASSPGGADTQYF

D gene: TRBD1
clone size: NA
CDR3 length: 21
J gene: TRBJ2-3
V gene: TRBV13
CDR3 DNA: TGTGCCAGCAGCTTAGGTCCACAGGGGGCCGAAGGCCATACTAGCACAGATACGCAGTATTTT
CDR3 protein: CASSLGPQGAEGHTSTDTQYF

D gene: NA
clone size: NA
CDR3 length: 17
J gene: TRBJ2-6
V gene: TRBV19
CDR3 DNA: TGTGCCAGTAGTATAGATCAGGTAGGGGTCGGGGCCAACGTCCTGACTTTC
CDR3 protein: CASSIDQVGVGANVLTF

D gene: TRBD1
clone size: NA
CDR3 length: 16
J gene: TRBJ2-3
V gene: TRBV2
CDR3 DNA: TGTGCCAGCAGTAGGGACAGGGGATCGCGCACAGATACGCAGTATTTT
CDR3 protein: CASSRDRGSRTDTQYF

D gene: TRBD2
clone size: NA
CDR3 length: 19
J gene: TRBJ2-2
V gene: TRBV7-2
CDR3 DNA: TGTGCCAGCAGCTTATTGGCCGGGACTAGCGGGGGCGGGACCGGGGAGCTGTTTTTT
CDR3 protein: CASSLLAGTSGGGTGELFF

D gene: NA
clone size: NA
CDR3 length: 15
J gene: TRBJ1-1
V gene: TRBV10-3
CDR3 DNA: TGTGCCATCAGTGAGTCGTTAGAGGGAATCACTGAAGCTTTCTTT
CDR3 protein: CAISESLEGITEAFF

D gene: TRBD1
clone size: NA
CDR3 length: 17
J gene: TRBJ2-2
V gene: TRBV10-3
CDR3 DNA: TGTGCCATCAGTGAGTCCCCTCTGACAGGGTGGGCCGGGGAGCTGTTTTTT
CDR3 protein: CAISESPLTGWAGELFF

D gene: TRBD2
clone size: NA
CDR3 length: 16
J gene: TRBJ2-7
V gene: TRBV4-1
CDR3 DNA: TGCGCCAGCAGCCAAGATTCTAGCGGTCGCTCCTACGAGCAGTACTTC
CDR3 protein: CASSQDSSGRSYEQYF